This T cell receptor beta chain was sequenced for a study of neoadjuvant nivolumab and ipilimumab in lung cancer. Across the study: Patients got nivolumab 3 mg/kg on days 1, 15 and 29; combination added ipilimumab 1 mg/kg day 1. General study points: Resected tumors had greater TCR richness and clonality than uninvolved lung. From pretherapy to surgery, tumor richness and clonality rose with dual therapy.

Method: immunoSEQ multiplex PCR; TCRdb's copy keeps in-frame clones and lacks some. The repertoire holds some 18,000 clones, with around three quarters as singletons. About this clone: Its antigen is still unknown.

The material was tumor tissue, obtained after neoadjuvant nivolumab, alone or with ipilimumab, at or shortly before surgery. The TCR comes from an adult with non-small cell lung cancer.

The CDR3 DNA reads TGTGCCAGCAGCGTAGGTCAGGGGAGGATCACTGAAGCTTTCTTT. Protein: CASSVGQGRITEAFF. V usage is TRBV9 and J usage is TRBJ1-1; D perhaps matches TRBD1 (6 bases). Per the germline V gene, CDR1 is SGDLS and CDR2 is YYNGEE. The CDR3 spans 15 residues. V was cut by 0 bases and J by 4 bases, with 13 bases left in between.